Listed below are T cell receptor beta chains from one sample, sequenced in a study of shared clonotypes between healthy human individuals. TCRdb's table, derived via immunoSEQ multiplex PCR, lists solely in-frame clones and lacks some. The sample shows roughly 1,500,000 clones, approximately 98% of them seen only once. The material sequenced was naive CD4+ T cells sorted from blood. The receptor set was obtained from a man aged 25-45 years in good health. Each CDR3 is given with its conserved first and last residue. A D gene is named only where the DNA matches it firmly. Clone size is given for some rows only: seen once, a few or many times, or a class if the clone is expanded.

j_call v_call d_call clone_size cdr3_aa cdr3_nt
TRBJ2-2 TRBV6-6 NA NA CASSYYGYPGELFF TGTGCCAGCAGTTACTACGGGTACCCCGGGGAGCTGTTTTTT
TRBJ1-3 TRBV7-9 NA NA CASSLVGSGNTIYF TGTGCCAGCAGCTTAGTCGGGTCCGGAAACACCATATATTTT
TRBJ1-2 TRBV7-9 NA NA CASSLVWLSYGYTF TGTGCCAGCAGCTTAGTTTGGTTAAGCTATGGCTACACCTTC
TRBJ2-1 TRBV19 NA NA CATRERPNEQFF TGTGCCACGCGCGAAAGGCCCAATGAGCAGTTCTTC
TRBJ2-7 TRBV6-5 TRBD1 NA CASRRTGGQYEQYF TGTGCCAGCAGGCGGACAGGGGGTCAGTACGAGCAGTACTTC
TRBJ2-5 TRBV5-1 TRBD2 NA CASSLVAGGEETQYF TGCGCCAGCAGCTTGGTGGCGGGAGGGGAAGAGACCCAGTACTTC
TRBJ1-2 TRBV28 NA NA CASGRVSGYTF TGTGCAAGTGGCCGAGTTAGTGGCTACACCTTC
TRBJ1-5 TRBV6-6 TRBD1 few CASRGQGSFNQPQHF TGTGCCAGCAGGGGACAGGGAAGCTTCAATCAGCCCCAGCATTTT
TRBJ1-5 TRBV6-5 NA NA CASRKVGGYSQPQHF TGTGCCAGCAGGAAAGTTGGGGGTTATAGTCAGCCCCAGCATTTT
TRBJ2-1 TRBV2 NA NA CASSEGRFGRPIRQFF TGTGCCAGCAGTGAAGGAAGGTTTGGTCGGCCAATTCGGCAGTTCTTC
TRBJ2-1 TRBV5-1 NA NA CASSLGGAAYYNEQFF TGCGCCAGCAGCTTGGGTGGTGCGGCCTACTACAATGAGCAGTTCTTC
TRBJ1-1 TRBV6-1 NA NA CASSNSDPNTEAFF TGTGCCAGCAGTAATTCGGACCCGAACACTGAAGCTTTCTTT
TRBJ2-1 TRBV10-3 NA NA CAISEMYEQFF TGTGCCATCAGTGAGATGTATGAGCAGTTCTTC
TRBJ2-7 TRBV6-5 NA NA CATFQTGRPGVEQYF TGTGCCACCTTCCAAACCGGGAGACCGGGCGTGGAGCAGTACTTC
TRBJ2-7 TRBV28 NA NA CASSLDSYEQYF TGTGCCAGCAGCCTTGACAGCTACGAGCAGTACTTC
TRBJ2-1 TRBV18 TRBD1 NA CASSPRDRIFDNEQFF TGTGCCAGCTCACCACGGGACAGGATTTTCGACAATGAGCAGTTCTTC
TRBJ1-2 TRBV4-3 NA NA CASSQTGRTMMGYTF TGCGCCAGCAGCCAAACGGGGCGGACTATGATGGGCTACACCTTC
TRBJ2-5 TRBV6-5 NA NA CASSPSPSRVETQYF TGTGCCAGCAGTCCGTCTCCTTCGAGAGTGGAGACCCAGTACTTC
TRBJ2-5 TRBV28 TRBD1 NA CASSWTGRGETQYF TGTGCCAGCAGTTGGACAGGGCGCGGAGAGACCCAGTACTTC
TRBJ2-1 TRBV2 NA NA CASSEPRWGNEQFF TGTGCCAGCAGTGAACCCCGATGGGGCAATGAGCAGTTCTTC